The subject of this entry is one TCR beta chain. The antigen is not known. The record originates from a study of cytomegalovirus exposure and HLA in healthy donors. Study results and limitations: Cytomegalovirus status, reportedly, was diagnosed with high specificity and sensitivity by the classifier.

Researchers ran the PCR with 60 Vbeta and 13 Jbeta primers. The repertoire was sequenced with immunoSEQ multiplex PCR; TCRdb's copy has only in-frame clones and lacks some. This table holds 70,000 to 95,000 clones, approximately 65% found once. The sample consisted of PBMCs. This clonotype was obtained from a young woman in good health and CMV-seropositive.

CDR3 residues: CASSLFQALNNEQFF. CDR3 nucleotide sequence: TGTGCCAGCAGTTTATTTCAGGCCCTCAACAATGAGCAGTTCTTC. The chain has TRBV28 and TRBJ2-1; unclear D gene. This CDR3 spans 15 amino acids. Trimming stripped 1 base from V and 5 bases from J, with 12 bases between. Germline V CDR1 and CDR2: MDHEN, SYDVKM.